A single sample is the source of the 14 T cell receptor beta chains below, sequenced in a study of T cell responses to AZD1222 COVID-19 vaccine. The method was immunoSEQ multiplex PCR; TCRdb's version includes in-frame clones alone and lacks a portion of them. The sample has approximately 110,000 clones; more than 70% are singletons. The sequences come from peripheral blood, collected on day 0 of AZD1222 vaccination. The receptors originated from an adult in good health.

This chain uses TRBV27 with TRBJ1-3; D not certain. The germline V and J ends were trimmed by 6 bases and 2 bases, with 17 bases remaining between them. CDR1 is MNHEY, CDR2 SMNVEV, per germline (reference sequence). CDR3 size: 16 residues. In nucleotides, the CDR3 is TGTGCCAGCAGCTATACGGGCCGGGGAACTGGAAACACCATATATTTT. Translated, it gives CASSYTGRGTGNTIYF.

This clone was recorded at least ten times. This sequence joins TRBV7-2 and TRBJ2-3, with TRBD2 identical over 8 bases. With V trimmed by 6 bases and J by 2 bases, 4 bases remained unmatched. CDR3 size: 14 residues. The germline gives CDR1 SGHTA, CDR2 FQGNSA. This CDR3 reads CASSSGVDTDTQYF. As DNA, the CDR3 is TGTGCCAGCAGTAGCGGGGTCGACACAGATACGCAGTATTTT.

The chain has TRBV18 and TRBJ1-1; D call uncertain. Trimming stripped 6 bases from V and 3 bases from J, with 14 bases between. Per germline, CDR1 KGHSH and CDR2 LQKENI. The CDR3 totals 14 residues. The CDR3, as DNA: TGTGCCAGCTCCCCCGCCGGGCAGGACACTGAAGCTTTCTTT. Protein sequence: CASSPAGQDTEAFF. Filled out from reference TRBV18 and TRBJ1-1, the complete variable domain reads NAGVMQNPRHLVRRRGQEARLRCSPMKGHSHVYWYRQLPEEGLKFMVYLQKENIIDESGMPKERFSAEFPKEGPSILRIQQVVRGDSAAYFCASSPAGQDTEAFFGQGTRLTVV.

This clone was seen once. The chain links TRBV7-6 to TRBJ1-4; 7 bases line up with TRBD1. Germline V gene data show CDR1 as SGHVS and CDR2 as FNYEAQ. There are 16 residues in the CDR3. The V gene end was trimmed by 5 bases and the J gene end by 5 bases; junction bases not matched to a gene: 11. The CDR3 nucleotides read TGTGCCAGCAGCCAGTCTCAGGGGGGATCAAATGAAAAACTGTTTTTT. It yields the protein CASSQSQGGSNEKLFF.

The chain has TRBV18 and TRBJ1-2, with D perhaps TRBD1 (6 bases). Germline loops: CDR1 KGHSH, CDR2 LQKENI. The CDR3 consists of 14 residues. V lost 3 bases, J lost 5 bases, and 13 bases lay in between. The CDR3, as DNA: TGTGCCAGCTCACCCTCGACAGGCGGATATGGCTACACCTTC. Protein product: CASSPSTGGYGYTF.

This chain joins TRBV5-8 and TRBJ2-7; TRBD1 is a possible D gene (6 bases). Germline loops: CDR1 SGHTS, CDR2 YDEGEE. The CDR3 runs to 15 residues. V shed 2 bases and J shed 3 bases, with 15 bases lying between them. Here the CDR3 reads CASSFHRVLRYEQYF. The CDR3 DNA follows: TGTGCCAGCAGCTTCCACAGGGTCCTTCGCTACGAGCAGTACTTC.

The J gene is TRBJ1-2, the V gene TRBV5-4, with 7 nucleotides matching TRBD1. Germline CDR1 reads SGHNT; CDR2 reads YYREEE (reference sequence). Unmatched junction bases numbered 4, after V lost 4 bases and J lost 7 bases. The CDR3 runs 12 residues. Here the CDR3 DNA reads TGTGCCAGCAGCCTGACAGGGAGTGGCTACACCTTC. Translating gives CASSLTGSGYTF.

The V and J genes are TRBV7-9 and TRBJ2-6; D gene ambiguous. CDR1 and CDR2 from the germline V gene are SEHNR and FQNEAQ (reference sequence). V gave up 3 bases and J gave up 3 bases, with 9 bases separating them. This CDR3 is built from 15 residues. The CDR3 spells CASSFFSGGANVLTF. DNA of the CDR3: TGTGCCAGCAGCTTCTTTTCCGGTGGGGCCAACGTCCTGACTTTC.

The chain is built from TRBV29-1 and TRBJ1-3; no clear D gene. Trimming left V 7 bases short and J 1 base short, with 5 bases between. Germline lookup yields CDR1 SQVTM and CDR2 ANQGSEA. The CDR3 is 11 amino acids. The CDR3 nucleotides are TGCAGCGGGGATTCTGGAAACACCATATATTTT. This encodes CSGDSGNTIYF.

The rearrangement links TRBV7-2 to TRBJ1-5; maybe TRBD1 (5 bases). CDR1 and CDR2 (germline): SGHTA, FQGNSA. Deletions cut 1 base from V and 11 bases from J, with 15 bases between. This CDR3 has 14 amino acids. This chain's CDR3 is CASSLGGGDIAQHF. The CDR3 bases are TGTGCCAGCAGCTTAGGGGGCGGGGATATAGCCCAGCATTTT.

This chain joins TRBV10-1 and TRBJ1-1, with D uncertain. Per the germline V gene, CDR1 is WNHNN and CDR2 is SYGVQD (reference sequence). Trimming removed 0 bases at V and 3 bases at J, with 5 bases between. This CDR3 comprises 13 residues. CDR3 protein: CASSESRDTEAFF. The CDR3 DNA is TGCGCCAGCAGTGAGTCGAGGGACACTGAAGCTTTCTTT.

The chain is built from TRBV19 and TRBJ1-1; no firm D call. Germline V CDR1 and CDR2: LNHDA, SQIVND (reference sequence). The ends were cut back, 3 bases at V and 5 bases at J, with 13 bases in the middle. The CDR3 sequence is 14 residues long. CDR3 in DNA: TGTGCCAGTAGTATTCCGGGCCGGTGGACTGAAGCTTTCTTT. Translating it yields CASSIPGRWTEAFF.

The chain combines TRBV28 with TRBJ1-2; D remains unclear. The V and J ends lost 3 bases and 8 bases respectively, with 13 bases between them. CDR3 size: 13 residues. Germline lookup yields CDR1 MDHEN and CDR2 SYDVKM. The DNA of the CDR3 is TGTGCCAGCAGTTTGAGACCAAACGGAGGCTACACCTTC. Residues: CASSLRPNGGYTF.

V gene TRBV6-4 combines with J gene TRBJ2-2; D is undetermined. The CDR3 is 14 amino acids. V lost 3 bases and J 6 bases, leaving 11 bases between the germline ends. CDR1 is MRHNA and CDR2 is SNTAGT in the germline V gene. CDR3 loop: CASSEGFGAGELFF. The CDR3 DNA is TGTGCCAGCAGTGAAGGGTTCGGAGCCGGGGAGCTGTTTTTT.